One and the same sample provided the 26 T cell receptor beta chains below, sequenced in a study of technical replicates of blood from a few donors (dated by TCRdb to about 2017). The library came from the immunoSEQ multiplex PCR assay. The immuneACCESS repertoire file appears here via TCRdb, limited to in-frame rearrangements. These files lack a portion of the clones; in checked studies, under half of the deficit traces to unresolved V genes, and the cause of the others is not known. This sample comprises about 83,000 clones, about 96% of them detected only once. The top ten constitute approximately 0.3% of the sample. The sample consisted of T cells isolated from PBMCs. These receptors came from a human donor in good health.

This chain joins TRBV9 and TRBJ2-1; TRBD1 agrees at 9 bases. V lost 0 bases to trimming and J lost 9 bases; unmatched junction nucleotides: 4. The CDR3 runs 14 residues. Germline V lookup: CDR1 SGDLS, CDR2 YYNGEE. The CDR3 DNA follows: TGTGCCAGCAGCGTAGCTAACAGGGGGCTTGAGCAGTTCTTC. It yields the protein CASSVANRGLEQFF.

J is TRBJ1-2 and V is TRBV10-3; D uncertain. The length of the CDR3 is 15 residues. The ends were cut back, 0 bases at V and 4 bases at J, with 12 bases in the middle. The V gene's germline CDR1 is ENHRY and CDR2 SYGVKD. DNA of the CDR3: TGTGCCATCAGTGAGTCGAACACAGTGGCCTATGGCTACACCTTC. Protein: CAISESNTVAYGYTF.

The chain employs TRBV19 and TRBJ1-1; D ambiguous. V lost 5 bases, J lost 0 bases, and 7 bases lay in between. The CDR3 covers 13 residues. CDR1 and CDR2 from the germline V gene are LNHDA and SQIVND (reference sequence). CDR3 residues: CASSLGVNTEAFF. The CDR3 DNA reads TGTGCCAGTAGTTTAGGCGTGAACACTGAAGCTTTCTTT.

The chain recombines TRBV28 with TRBJ1-2, with 7 nucleotides matching TRBD1. Germline loops: CDR1 MDHEN, CDR2 SYDVKM. V lost 6 bases to trimming and J lost 4 bases; unmatched junction nucleotides: 8. CDR3 length: 14 amino acids. CDR3 in amino acids: CASRFPGTVYGYTF. DNA of the CDR3: TGTGCCAGCAGATTCCCCGGGACAGTCTATGGCTACACCTTC.

The genes are TRBV5-5 and TRBJ1-3, with 7 bases lining up with TRBD1. This CDR3 has 17 residues. Germline CDR1 reads SGHKS; CDR2 reads YYEKEE (reference sequence). Trimming removed 4 bases from V and 0 bases from J; junction bases left unmatched: 10. For the CDR3, the DNA is TGTGCCAGCAGCAGGGGAGATCCAGGGGGCTCTGGAAACACCATATATTTT. This gives the protein CASSRGDPGGSGNTIYF. The variable domain in full, with the rest retrieved from reference TRBV5-5 and TRBJ1-3, is DAGVTQSPTHLIKTRGQQVTLRCSPISGHKSVSWYQQVLGQGPQFIFQYYEKEERGRGNFPDRFSARQFPNYSSELNVNALLLGDSALYLCASSRGDPGGSGNTIYFGEGSWLTVV.

The chain couples TRBV5-5 to TRBJ1-5; 9 bases fit TRBD1. The CDR3 runs to 16 residues. Trimming at V came to 1 base and at J to 5 bases, leaving 7 bases not matched to a gene. Germline-derived CDR1 and CDR2 are SGHKS and YYEKEE (reference sequence). DNA of the CDR3: TGTGCCAGCAGCTTGAGCCCGTGGACAGGGGATCAGCCCCAGCATTTT. It translates to CASSLSPWTGDQPQHF.

This clone occurred once. The chain's CDR3 is CASGEAGGPNTGELFF. The CDR3 DNA is TGTGCCTCCGGCGAGGCGGGAGGACCGAACACCGGGGAGCTGTTTTTT. This rearrangement joins TRBV10-3 to TRBJ2-2; 8 bases agree with TRBD2. V shed 11 bases and J 0 bases; nucleotides not matched to a gene: 11. This CDR3 contains 16 residues. Germline assignment: CDR1 ENHRY and CDR2 SYGVKD.

The chain carries TRBV28 and TRBJ1-5, with D possibly being TRBD1 (5 bases). This CDR3 has 15 amino acids. Trimming removed 6 bases at V and 6 bases at J, with 18 bases between. Germline values: CDR1 MDHEN, CDR2 SYDVKM. Written as DNA, the CDR3 is TGTGCCAGCAGCACTAACGGCGGGACCCCTCAGCCCCAGCATTTT. As protein: CASSTNGGTPQPQHF.

This chain joins TRBV27 and TRBJ2-6; D is undetermined. Germline V CDR1 and CDR2: MNHEY, SMNVEV (reference sequence). V lost 4 bases to trimming and J lost 0 bases, with 7 bases between them. CDR3 length: 15 residues. The CDR3 bases are TGTGCCAGCAGTTACCGAGTCTCTGGGGCCAACGTCCTGACTTTC. Protein: CASSYRVSGANVLTF.

V gene TRBV6-1 combines with J gene TRBJ2-7; weak D call: TRBD1 (5 bases). CDR3 length equals 12 residues. The germline V and J ends were trimmed by 8 bases and 0 bases, with 8 bases remaining between them. Germline CDR1 reads MNHNS; CDR2 reads SASEGT. DNA for the CDR3: TGTGCCAGCCAGGGTAACTCCTACGAGCAGTACTTC. It encodes CASQGNSYEQYF.

The V gene is TRBV13, the J gene TRBJ2-5, with 7 bases lining up with TRBD2. The CDR3 has 15 residues. The germline V gene encodes CDR1 PRHDT and CDR2 FYEKMQ (reference sequence). V trimming: 5 bases; J trimming: 5 bases; junction bases outside the gene matches: 11. The CDR3 sequence is CASSHWGEGPETQYF. In DNA form, the CDR3 reads TGTGCCAGCAGCCATTGGGGGGAGGGCCCTGAGACCCAGTACTTC.

CDR3 protein: CASSRESGDTEAFF. The CDR3, as DNA: TGTGCCAGCAGTAGGGAGTCGGGGGACACTGAAGCTTTCTTT. This chain joins TRBV6-6 and TRBJ1-1; TRBD1 is a possible D gene (5 bases). V lost 5 bases and J 3 bases, leaving 13 bases between the germline ends. Germline V CDR1 and CDR2: MNHNY, SVGAGI (reference sequence). The CDR3 has 14 residues.

V usage is TRBV7-6 and J usage is TRBJ2-3; possible D gene TRBD1, 6 bases. The CDR3 extends over 15 amino acids. V was pared by 5 bases and J by 3 bases, with 15 bases between. The V gene's germline CDR1 is SGHVS and CDR2 FNYEAQ. In nucleotides, the CDR3 is TGTGCCAGCAGCCAACCGGGACAAGATACAGATACGCAGTATTTT. Amino acid sequence: CASSQPGQDTDTQYF.

This sequence joins TRBV19 and TRBJ2-3; D might be TRBD2 (5 bases). Per the germline V gene, CDR1 is LNHDA and CDR2 is SQIVND (reference sequence). V gave up 4 bases and J gave up 4 bases, with 18 bases separating them. CDR3 length: 16 amino acids. The CDR3 reads CASSTPGYVFADTQYF. CDR3 bases: TGTGCCAGTAGTACACCGGGATATGTCTTCGCAGATACGCAGTATTTT.

The chain links TRBV11-2 to TRBJ1-3; 9 positions match TRBD1. This CDR3 comprises 15 residues. Germline V gene lookup returns CDR1 SGHAT and CDR2 FQNNGV. J gave up 5 bases and V 6 bases, and 8 bases lay outside the gene matches. In DNA form, the CDR3 reads TGTGCCAGCAGTTCGACAGGGGGTTTTCGAAACACCATATATTTT. Protein: CASSSTGGFRNTIYF.

J is TRBJ2-5 and V is TRBV6-1, with a possible D match to TRBD1 (5 bases). CDR1 and CDR2 (germline): MNHNS, SASEGT. V shed 6 bases and J shed 2 bases, with 13 bases lying between them. This CDR3 region has 14 residues. CDR3 region: CASSRQTPQETQYF. The CDR3, as DNA: TGTGCCAGCAGCAGACAGACCCCGCAAGAGACCCAGTACTTC.

This clone was picked up one time. The chain carries TRBV29-1 and TRBJ2-1, with D possibly TRBD2 on 6 matching bases. Trimming pared 6 bases from V and 7 bases from J, leaving 19 bases between. The germline CDR1 and CDR2 sequences are SQVTM and ANQGSEA. The CDR3 extends over 14 amino acids. The CDR3 DNA follows: TGCAGCGTGGGGCCGGGAGACCTTTCTAATGAGCAGTTCTTC. This sequence encodes CSVGPGDLSNEQFF.

Regarding this clone: This sample includes further DNA sequences coding for the same CDR3. The V and J genes are TRBV9 and TRBJ2-1; 7 bases are a match to TRBD2. The CDR3 has 14 residues. Germline loops: CDR1 SGDLS, CDR2 YYNGEE. The V gene end was trimmed by 0 bases and the J gene end by 3 bases; junction bases not matched to a gene: 0. The CDR3 sequence: CASSVGGSYNEQFF. The DNA of the CDR3 is TGTGCCAGCAGCGTAGGCGGGAGCTACAATGAGCAGTTCTTC. Using reference TRBV9 and TRBJ2-1 for the parts outside the CDR3, the full variable domain is DSGVTQTPKHLITATGQRVTLRCSPRSGDLSVYWYQQSLDQGLQFLIQYYNGEERAKGNILERFSAQQFPDLHSELNLSSLELGDSALYFCASSVGGSYNEQFFGPGTRLTVL.

J is TRBJ2-7 and V is TRBV6-5; perhaps TRBD1 as D (6 bases). V lost 7 bases, J lost 6 bases, and 13 bases lay in between. The CDR3 contains 12 residues. Germline V CDR1 and CDR2: MNHEY, SVGAGI. The CDR3 loop reads CASKAGTREQYF. Here the CDR3 DNA reads TGTGCCAGCAAAGCCGGGACACGCGAGCAGTACTTC.

This clone was detected only a few times. This chain uses TRBV9 with TRBJ1-1, with D possibly matching TRBD1 (5 bases). V lost 0 bases, J lost 3 bases, and 15 bases lay in between. The CDR3 length is 16 residues. Per germline, CDR1 SGDLS and CDR2 YYNGEE. For the CDR3, the DNA is TGTGCCAGCAGCGTAGCTGGGTTATCGGGGGACACTGAAGCTTTCTTT. It translates to CASSVAGLSGDTEAFF.

This chain joins TRBV5-1 and TRBJ2-1; D uncertain. V lost 2 bases and J lost 6, with 6 bases in between. The CDR3 consists of 12 residues. Germline values: CDR1 SGHRS, CDR2 YFSETQ. CDR3 sequence: CASSFRANEQFF. For the CDR3, the DNA is TGCGCCAGCAGCTTTAGAGCCAATGAGCAGTTCTTC. Full variable domain (missing parts from reference TRBV5-1 and TRBJ2-1): KAGVTQTPRYLIKTRGQQVTLSCSPISGHRSVSWYQQTPGQGLQFLFEYFSETQRNKGNFPGRFSGRQFSNSRSEMNVSTLELGDSALYLCASSFRANEQFFGPGTRLTVL.

The V call is TRBV11-3, the J call TRBJ2-1; no firm D call. The V end was cut by 2 bases, the J end by 6 bases, with 8 bases between. Germline CDR1 and CDR2: SGHNT and YENEEA. This CDR3 comprises 13 residues. CDR3 nucleotide sequence: TGTGCCAGCAGCTTACATCCCCCCAATGAGCAGTTCTTC. Amino acid sequence: CASSLHPPNEQFF.

The chain links TRBV7-9 to TRBJ1-4; 11 bases match TRBD1. The germline V gene has CDR1 SEHNR and CDR2 FQNEAQ (reference sequence). This CDR3 has 17 amino acids. The junction had 7 bases not matched to a gene; V was cut back by 4 bases and J by 3 bases. The CDR3 DNA is TGTGCCAGCAGCTCTATAGGGACAGGGGGATCTAATGAAAAACTGTTTTTT. Amino acid sequence: CASSSIGTGGSNEKLFF.

This clone was recorded once. This sequence joins TRBV5-1 and TRBJ2-1; 11 bases are a match to TRBD2. This CDR3 region has 18 residues. J was trimmed by 4 bases and V by 0 bases; bases with no gene match: 9. The germline V gene has CDR1 SGHRS and CDR2 YFSETQ. CDR3 amino acids: CASSLEGTSGTIYNEQFF. The CDR3 nucleotides are TGCGCCAGCAGCTTGGAGGGGACTAGCGGCACTATTTACAATGAGCAGTTCTTC. Full variable domain (missing parts from reference TRBV5-1 and TRBJ2-1): KAGVTQTPRYLIKTRGQQVTLSCSPISGHRSVSWYQQTPGQGLQFLFEYFSETQRNKGNFPGRFSGRQFSNSRSEMNVSTLELGDSALYLCASSLEGTSGTIYNEQFFGPGTRLTVL.

V gene TRBV6-1 combines with J gene TRBJ2-3; D is perhaps TRBD1 (6 bases). The CDR3 sequence is 16 residues long. Looked up from germline, CDR1 is MNHNS and CDR2 is SASEGT. With 2 bases removed from V and 0 bases from J, the gap between germline ends came to 12 bases. The CDR3 spells CASSEIGQSSTDTQYF. The CDR3 DNA follows: TGTGCCAGCAGTGAAATCGGACAGTCCAGCACAGATACGCAGTATTTT.

CDR3 protein: CASRTSGSWETQYF. DNA for the CDR3: TGTGCCAGCAGGACTAGCGGGAGTTGGGAGACCCAGTACTTC. The genes are TRBV2 and TRBJ2-5, with 12 bases fitting TRBD2. In germline, CDR1 is SNHLY, CDR2 FYNNEI. The V and J ends lost 6 bases and 5 bases, in that order; junction bases with no gene match: 4. The CDR3 contains 14 residues.